This TCR beta chain was identified in a study of blood T cells in healthy people across ages. Study outcomes and limitations: There were more naive CD4+ cells and higher diversity in long-lived donors than in aged donors.

CDR3 size: 15 residues. Per the germline V gene, CDR1 is LGHNA and CDR2 is YNFKEQ. Trimming cost V 2 bases and J 8 bases, with 15 bases left between them. This clonotype has more than one count but fewer than ten. Its antigen is currently unknown. The use of a sample-barcoded 5' primer and a J-beta primer mix characterized a second PCR of about 6 to 11 cycles. Using its own MiXCR run on the 5' RACE reads, TCRdb lists one record per CDR3 protein. The table includes around 520,000 distinct CDR3 sequences, about 27% detected once. These data were likewise used in another study, on T cells of mothers and their children. That report adds: Pairs that are related and pairs that are unrelated have TCR recombination output shaped similarly by thymic selection.

This TCR was sampled from a boy under 10 years old in good health. The J gene is TRBJ1-4, the V gene TRBV4-2; D gene ambiguous. The material sequenced was blood. CDR3: CASSQRPGNGEKLFF. CDR3 in DNA: TGTGCCAGCAGCCAAAGGCCGGGGAACGGAGAAAAACTGTTTTTT.